Here is one T cell receptor (beta chain) with its context. The sample comes from a study of blood T cells in healthy people across ages. Then a second PCR, running roughly 7 to 11 cycles, was carried out with a sample-barcoded 5' primer and a J-beta primer mix. TCRdb fed the 5' RACE reads into MiXCR, producing one record per CDR3 protein. Of around 800,000 distinct CDR3 sequences detected, 20% to 30% appear once; the ten largest clones hold around 2.9%. The data also belong to a second study, concerning T cells of mothers and their children.

The specimen was blood. This clonotype originated in a boy younger than 18 in good health.

DNA of the CDR3: TGTGCCATCAGTGAGTCCCTGGGGACAGGGGGCGAAAAACTGTTTTTT. Translating gives CAISESLGTGGEKLFF. The chain couples TRBV10-3 to TRBJ1-4; 12 nucleotides match TRBD1. The V segment lost 0 bases and the J segment 8 bases; nucleotides outside the gene matches: 4. The CDR3 runs 16 residues. Germline V lookup: CDR1 ENHRY, CDR2 SYGVKD.